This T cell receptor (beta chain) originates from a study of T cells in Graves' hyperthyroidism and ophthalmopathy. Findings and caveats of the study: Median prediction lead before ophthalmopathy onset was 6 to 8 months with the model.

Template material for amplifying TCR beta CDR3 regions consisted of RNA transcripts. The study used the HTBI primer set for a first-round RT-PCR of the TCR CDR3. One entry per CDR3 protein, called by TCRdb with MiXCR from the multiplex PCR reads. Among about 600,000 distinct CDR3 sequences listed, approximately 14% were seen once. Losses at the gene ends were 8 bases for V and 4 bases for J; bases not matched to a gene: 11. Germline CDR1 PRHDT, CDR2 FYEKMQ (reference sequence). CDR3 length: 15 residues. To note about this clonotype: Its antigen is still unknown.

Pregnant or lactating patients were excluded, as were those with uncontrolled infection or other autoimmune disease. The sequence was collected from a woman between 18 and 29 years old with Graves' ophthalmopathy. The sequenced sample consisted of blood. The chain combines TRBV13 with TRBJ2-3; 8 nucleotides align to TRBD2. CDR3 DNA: TGTGCCAGCTCCCAAGCGGCTAGCGGGTCAGATACGCAGTATTTT. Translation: CASSQAASGSDTQYF.